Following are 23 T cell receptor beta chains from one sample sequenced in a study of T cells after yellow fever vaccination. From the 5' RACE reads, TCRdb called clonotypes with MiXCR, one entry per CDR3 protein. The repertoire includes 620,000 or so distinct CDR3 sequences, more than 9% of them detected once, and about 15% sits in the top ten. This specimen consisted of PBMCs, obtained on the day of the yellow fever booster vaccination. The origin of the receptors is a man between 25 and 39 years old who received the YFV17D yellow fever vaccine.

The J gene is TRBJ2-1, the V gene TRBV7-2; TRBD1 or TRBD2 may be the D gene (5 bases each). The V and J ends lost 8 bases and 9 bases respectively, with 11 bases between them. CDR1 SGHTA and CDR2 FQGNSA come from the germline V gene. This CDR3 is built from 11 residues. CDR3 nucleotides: TGTGCCAGCTTCGGGGCCGGTGAGCAGTTCTTC. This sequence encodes CASFGAGEQFF.

CDR3 amino acids: CASSIYRAGANVLTF. For the CDR3, the DNA is TGTGCCAGCAGTATCTACAGGGCTGGGGCCAACGTCCTGACTTTC. This chain uses TRBV12-3 or TRBV12-4 with TRBJ2-6, with D possibly TRBD1 on 6 matching bases. Between the trimmed V and J ends, which lost 5 bases and 2 bases, there was a span of 10 bases. This CDR3 has 15 amino acids.

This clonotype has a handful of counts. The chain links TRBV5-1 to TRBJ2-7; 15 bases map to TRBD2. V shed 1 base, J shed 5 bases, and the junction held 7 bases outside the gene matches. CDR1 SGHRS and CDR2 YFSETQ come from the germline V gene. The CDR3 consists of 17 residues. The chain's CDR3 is CASSLYGLAGGLDEQYF. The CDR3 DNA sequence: TGCGCCAGCAGCTTGTATGGACTAGCGGGAGGGCTCGACGAGCAGTACTTC.

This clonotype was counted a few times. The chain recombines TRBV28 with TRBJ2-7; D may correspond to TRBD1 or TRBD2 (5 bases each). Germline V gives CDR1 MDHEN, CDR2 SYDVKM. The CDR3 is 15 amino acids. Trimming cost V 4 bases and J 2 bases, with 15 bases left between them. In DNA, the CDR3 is TGTGCCAGCAGTTCCCAAGGGGACGGTGCCTACGAGCAGTACTTC. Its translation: CASSSQGDGAYEQYF.

CDR3 residues: CASSSWDGNTGELFF. The CDR3 DNA follows: TGTGCCAGCAGTTCTTGGGACGGGAACACCGGGGAGCTGTTTTTT. This chain links TRBV6-2 or TRBV6-3 with TRBJ2-2; tentatively, D is TRBD1 or TRBD2 (5 bases each). The V gene lost 4 bases and the J gene lost 1 base, with 10 bases spanning the gap. The CDR3 covers 15 residues. Germline assignment: CDR1 MNHEY and CDR2 SVGEGT.

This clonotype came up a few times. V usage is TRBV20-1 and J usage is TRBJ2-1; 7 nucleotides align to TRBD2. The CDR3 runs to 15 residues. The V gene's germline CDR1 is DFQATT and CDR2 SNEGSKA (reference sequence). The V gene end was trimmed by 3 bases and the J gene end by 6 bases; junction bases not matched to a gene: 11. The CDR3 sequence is CSASTGGGPGNEQFF. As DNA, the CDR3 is TGCAGTGCTAGTACCGGGGGAGGGCCGGGCAATGAGCAGTTCTTC.

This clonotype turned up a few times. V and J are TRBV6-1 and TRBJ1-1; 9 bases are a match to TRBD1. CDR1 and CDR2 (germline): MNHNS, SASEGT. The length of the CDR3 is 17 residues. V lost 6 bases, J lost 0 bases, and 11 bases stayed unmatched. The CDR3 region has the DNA TGTGCCAGCAGGACAAGGGACAGGGAAGGGATGAACACTGAAGCTTTCTTT. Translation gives CASRTRDREGMNTEAFF.

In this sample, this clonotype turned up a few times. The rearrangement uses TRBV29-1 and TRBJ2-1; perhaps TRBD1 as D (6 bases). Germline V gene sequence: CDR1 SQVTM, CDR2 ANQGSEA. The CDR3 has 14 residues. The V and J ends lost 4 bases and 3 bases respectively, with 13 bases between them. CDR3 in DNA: TGCAGCGTTGTAGGGCAGGGGCTCTACAATGAGCAGTTCTTC. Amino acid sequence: CSVVGQGLYNEQFF.

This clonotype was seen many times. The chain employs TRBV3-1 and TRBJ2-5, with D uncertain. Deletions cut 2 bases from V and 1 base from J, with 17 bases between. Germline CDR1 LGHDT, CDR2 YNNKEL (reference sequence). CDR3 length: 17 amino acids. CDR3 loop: CASSQQSGPSIQETQYF. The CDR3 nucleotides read TGTGCCAGCAGCCAACAGTCTGGACCCTCGATCCAAGAGACCCAGTACTTC.

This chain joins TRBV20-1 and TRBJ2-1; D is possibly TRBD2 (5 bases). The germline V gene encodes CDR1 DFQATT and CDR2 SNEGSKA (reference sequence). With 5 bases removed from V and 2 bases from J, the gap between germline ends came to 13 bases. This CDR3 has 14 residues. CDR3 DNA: TGCAGTGCTCCTAAAGTCGGGGCCTACAATGAGCAGTTCTTC. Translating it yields CSAPKVGAYNEQFF.

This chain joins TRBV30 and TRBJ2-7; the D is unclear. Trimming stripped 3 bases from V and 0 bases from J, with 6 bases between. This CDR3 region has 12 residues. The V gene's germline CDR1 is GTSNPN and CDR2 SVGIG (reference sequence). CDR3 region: CAWSDPSYEQYF. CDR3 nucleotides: TGTGCCTGGAGCGACCCCTCCTACGAGCAGTACTTC.

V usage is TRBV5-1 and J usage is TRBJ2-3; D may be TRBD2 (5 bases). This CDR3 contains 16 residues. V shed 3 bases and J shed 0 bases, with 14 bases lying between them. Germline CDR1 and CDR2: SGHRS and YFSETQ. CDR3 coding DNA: TGCGCCAGCAGCTCGGAGGTGGAAACTAGCACAGATACGCAGTATTTT. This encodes CASSSEVETSTDTQYF.

CDR3 loop: CATSRDLGASNYGYTF. Here the CDR3 DNA reads TGTGCCACCAGCAGAGATTTGGGGGCTTCTAACTATGGCTACACCTTC. The chain employs TRBV15 and TRBJ1-2; the D gene is possibly TRBD1 (6 bases). Looked up from germline, CDR1 is LNHNV and CDR2 is YYDKDF (reference sequence). The V gene lost 0 bases and the J gene lost 0 bases, with 11 bases spanning the gap. The length of the CDR3 is 16 residues.

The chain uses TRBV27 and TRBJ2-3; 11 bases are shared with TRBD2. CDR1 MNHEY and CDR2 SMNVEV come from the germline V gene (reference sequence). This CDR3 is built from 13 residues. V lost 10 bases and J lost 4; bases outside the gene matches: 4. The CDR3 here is CATLAGGADTQYF. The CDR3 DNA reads TGTGCCACCCTAGCGGGAGGTGCAGATACGCAGTATTTT.

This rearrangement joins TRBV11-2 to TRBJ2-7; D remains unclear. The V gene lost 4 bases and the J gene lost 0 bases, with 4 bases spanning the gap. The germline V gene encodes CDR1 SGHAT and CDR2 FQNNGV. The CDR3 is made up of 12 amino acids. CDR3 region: CASSSYSYEQYF. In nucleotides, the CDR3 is TGTGCCAGCAGCTCGTACTCCTACGAGCAGTACTTC.

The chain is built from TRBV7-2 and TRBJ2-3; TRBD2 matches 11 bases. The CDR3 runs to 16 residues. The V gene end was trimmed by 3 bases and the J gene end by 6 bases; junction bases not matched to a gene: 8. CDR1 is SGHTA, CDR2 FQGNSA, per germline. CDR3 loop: CASSLSLLAGGDTQYF. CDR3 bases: TGTGCCAGCAGCTTGAGTCTCCTAGCGGGGGGTGATACGCAGTATTTT.

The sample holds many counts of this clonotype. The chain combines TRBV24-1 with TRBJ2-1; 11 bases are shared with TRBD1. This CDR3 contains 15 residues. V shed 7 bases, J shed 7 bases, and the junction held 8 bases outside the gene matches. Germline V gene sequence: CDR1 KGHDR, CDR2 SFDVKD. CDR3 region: CATSSPGTGGNEQFF. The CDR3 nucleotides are TGTGCCACCAGCAGCCCCGGGACAGGGGGGAATGAGCAGTTCTTC.

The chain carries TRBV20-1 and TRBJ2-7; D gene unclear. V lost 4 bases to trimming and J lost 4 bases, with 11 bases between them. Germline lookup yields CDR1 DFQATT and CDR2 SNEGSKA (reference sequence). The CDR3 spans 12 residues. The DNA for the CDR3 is TGCAGTGCTAAGGTTTCGAGATACGAGCAGTACTTC. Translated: CSAKVSRYEQYF.

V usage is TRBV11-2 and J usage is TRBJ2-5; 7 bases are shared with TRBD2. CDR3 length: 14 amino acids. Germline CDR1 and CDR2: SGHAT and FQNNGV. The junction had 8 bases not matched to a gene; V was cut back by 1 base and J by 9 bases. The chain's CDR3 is CASSLGVDGGAQYF. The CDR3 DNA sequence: TGTGCCAGCAGCTTAGGCGTTGATGGGGGGGCCCAGTACTTC.

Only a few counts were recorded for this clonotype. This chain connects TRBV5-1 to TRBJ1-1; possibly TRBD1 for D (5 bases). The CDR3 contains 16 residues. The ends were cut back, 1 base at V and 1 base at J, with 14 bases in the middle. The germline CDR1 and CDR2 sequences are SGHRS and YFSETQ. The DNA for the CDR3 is TGCGCCAGCAGCTTGTTCTCCGACAGCGGGAACACTGAAGCTTTCTTT. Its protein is CASSLFSDSGNTEAFF.

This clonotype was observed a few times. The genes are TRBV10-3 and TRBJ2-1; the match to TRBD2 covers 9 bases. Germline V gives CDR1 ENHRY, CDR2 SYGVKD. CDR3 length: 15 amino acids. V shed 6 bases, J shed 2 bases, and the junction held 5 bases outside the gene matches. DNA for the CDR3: TGTGCCATCAGAGAAGCGGGAGGTACCTACAATGAGCAGTTCTTC. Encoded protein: CAIREAGGTYNEQFF.

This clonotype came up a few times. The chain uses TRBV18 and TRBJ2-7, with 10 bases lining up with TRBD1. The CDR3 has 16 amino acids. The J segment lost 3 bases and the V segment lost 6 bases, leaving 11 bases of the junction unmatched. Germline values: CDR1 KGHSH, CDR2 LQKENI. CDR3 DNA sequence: TGTGCCAGCTCGGACCAGAGGACAGGGGGGGACTACGAGCAGTACTTC. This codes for CASSDQRTGGDYEQYF.

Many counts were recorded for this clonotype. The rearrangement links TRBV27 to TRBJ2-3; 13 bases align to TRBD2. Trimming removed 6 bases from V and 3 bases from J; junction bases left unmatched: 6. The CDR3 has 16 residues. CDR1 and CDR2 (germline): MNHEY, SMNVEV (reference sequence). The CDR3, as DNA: TGTGCCAGCAGGCCGACTAGCGGGAGGAGGACAGATACGCAGTATTTT. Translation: CASRPTSGRRTDTQYF.